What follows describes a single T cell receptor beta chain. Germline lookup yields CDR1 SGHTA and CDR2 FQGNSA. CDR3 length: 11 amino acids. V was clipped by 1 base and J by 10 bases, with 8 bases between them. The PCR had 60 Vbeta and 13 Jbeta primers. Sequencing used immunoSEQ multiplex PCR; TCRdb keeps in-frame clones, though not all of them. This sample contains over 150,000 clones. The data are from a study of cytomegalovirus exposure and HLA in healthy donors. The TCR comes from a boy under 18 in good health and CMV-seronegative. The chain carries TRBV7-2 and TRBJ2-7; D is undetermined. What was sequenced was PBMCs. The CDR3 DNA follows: TGTGCCAGCAGCTTAGTTGACTTTCAGTACTTC. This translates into CASSLVDFQYF. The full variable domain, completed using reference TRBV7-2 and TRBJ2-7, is GAGVSQSPSNKVTEKGKDVELRCDPISGHTALYWYRQSLGQGLEFLIYFQGNSAPDKSGLPSDRFSAERTGGSVSTLTIQRTQQEDSAVYLCASSLVDFQYFGPGTRLTVT.